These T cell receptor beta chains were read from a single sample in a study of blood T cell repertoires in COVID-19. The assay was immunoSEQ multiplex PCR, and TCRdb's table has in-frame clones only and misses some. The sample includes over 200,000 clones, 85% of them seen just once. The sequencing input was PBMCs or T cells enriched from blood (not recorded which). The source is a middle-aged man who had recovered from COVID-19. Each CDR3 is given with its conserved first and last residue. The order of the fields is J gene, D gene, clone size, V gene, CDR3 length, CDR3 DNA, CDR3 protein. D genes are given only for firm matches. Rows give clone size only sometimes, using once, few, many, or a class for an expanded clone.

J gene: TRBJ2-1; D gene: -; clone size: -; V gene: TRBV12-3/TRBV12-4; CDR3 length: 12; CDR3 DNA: TGTGCCAGCAGTCGAGTTGAATGGGAGCAGTTCTTC; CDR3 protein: CASSRVEWEQFF
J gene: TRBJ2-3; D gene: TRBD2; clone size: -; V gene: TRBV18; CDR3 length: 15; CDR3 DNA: TGTGCCAGCTCAGCGGGACTAGCGGGAGCAGATACGCAGTATTTT; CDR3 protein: CASSAGLAGADTQYF
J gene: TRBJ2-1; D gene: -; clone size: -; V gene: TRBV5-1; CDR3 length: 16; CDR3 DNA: TGCGCCAGCAGCTTGGTACTAGGTCGGGGGATAAATGAGCAGTTCTTC; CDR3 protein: CASSLVLGRGINEQFF
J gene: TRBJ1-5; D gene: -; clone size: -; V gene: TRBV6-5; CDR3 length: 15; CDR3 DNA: TGTGCCAGCAGTTACTCCCACAGGGCGGGTCAGCCCCAGCATTTT; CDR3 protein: CASSYSHRAGQPQHF
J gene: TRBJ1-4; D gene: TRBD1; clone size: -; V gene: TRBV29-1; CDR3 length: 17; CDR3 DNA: TGCAGCGTTCAAGTCCATAGAGGGACAGGGGGGAATGAAAAACTGTTTTTT; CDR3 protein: CSVQVHRGTGGNEKLFF
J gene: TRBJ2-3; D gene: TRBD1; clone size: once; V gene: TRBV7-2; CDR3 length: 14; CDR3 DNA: TGTGCCAGCAGCCAGGGGGCCCTCACAGATACGCAGTATTTT; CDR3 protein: CASSQGALTDTQYF
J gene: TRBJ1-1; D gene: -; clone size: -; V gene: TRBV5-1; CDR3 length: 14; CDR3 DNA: TGCGCCAGCAGCTTTGACAGCATGAACACTGAAGCTTTCTTT; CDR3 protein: CASSFDSMNTEAFF
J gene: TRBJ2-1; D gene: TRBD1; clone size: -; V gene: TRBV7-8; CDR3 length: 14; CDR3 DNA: TGTGCCAGCAGCTTCCGGGACAGATACAATGAGCAGTTCTTC; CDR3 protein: CASSFRDRYNEQFF
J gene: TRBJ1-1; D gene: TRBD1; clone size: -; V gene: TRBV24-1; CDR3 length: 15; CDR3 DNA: TGTGCCACCAGTGACTCCACCCCCGGGACAGCTGAAGCTTTCTTT; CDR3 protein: CATSDSTPGTAEAFF
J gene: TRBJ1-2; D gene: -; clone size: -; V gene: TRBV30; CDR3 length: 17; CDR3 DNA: TGTGCCTGGAGTGAGTTGCGGGTAACCGGCGCTAACTATGGCTACACCTTC; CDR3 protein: CAWSELRVTGANYGYTF
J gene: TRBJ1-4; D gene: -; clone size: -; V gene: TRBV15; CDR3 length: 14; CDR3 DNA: TGTGCCACCAGCCACAGGGAGTCAAATGAAAAACTGTTTTTT; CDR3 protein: CATSHRESNEKLFF
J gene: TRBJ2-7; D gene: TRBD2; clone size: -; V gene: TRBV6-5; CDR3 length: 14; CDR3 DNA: TGTGCCAGCAGTTACCAGCGGGAGAGCTACGAGCAGTACTTC; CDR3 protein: CASSYQRESYEQYF
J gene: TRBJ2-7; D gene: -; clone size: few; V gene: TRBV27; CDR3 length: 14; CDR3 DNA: TGTGCCAGCAGTTTATCGCGGAAACGCTACGAGCAGTACTTC; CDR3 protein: CASSLSRKRYEQYF
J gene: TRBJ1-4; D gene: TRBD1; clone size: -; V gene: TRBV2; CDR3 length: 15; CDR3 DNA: TGTGCCAGCAGTTCGGGGACAGGGCGTAATGAAAAACTGTTTTTT; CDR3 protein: CASSSGTGRNEKLFF
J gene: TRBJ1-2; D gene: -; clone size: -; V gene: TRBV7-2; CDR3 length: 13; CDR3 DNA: TGTGCCAGCAGCTTAAGGGACATAGGAGGCTACACCTTC; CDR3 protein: CASSLRDIGGYTF
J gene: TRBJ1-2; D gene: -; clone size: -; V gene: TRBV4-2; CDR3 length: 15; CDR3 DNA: TGTGCCAGCAGCCAAGATGGAGCGGGTCTTCGGGGCTACACCTTC; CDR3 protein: CASSQDGAGLRGYTF
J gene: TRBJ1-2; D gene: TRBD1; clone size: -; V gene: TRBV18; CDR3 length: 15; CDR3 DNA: TGTGCCAGCTCACCTCCGGGACAGGGGGACTATGGCTACACCTTC; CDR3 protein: CASSPPGQGDYGYTF
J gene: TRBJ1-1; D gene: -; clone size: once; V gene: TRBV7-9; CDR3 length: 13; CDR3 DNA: TGTGCCAGCCAACAAACAGGGAACACTGAAGCTTTCTTT; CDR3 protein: CASQQTGNTEAFF
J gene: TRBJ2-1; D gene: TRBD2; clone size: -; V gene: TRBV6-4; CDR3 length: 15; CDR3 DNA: TGTGCCAGCAGTGACGGGACTAGCGGAAACAATGAGCAGTTCTTC; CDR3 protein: CASSDGTSGNNEQFF
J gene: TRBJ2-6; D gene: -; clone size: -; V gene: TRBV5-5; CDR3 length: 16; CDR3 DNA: TGTGCCAGCAGCCCGCCTGACTTGGCTGGGGCCAACGTCCTGACTTTC; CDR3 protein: CASSPPDLAGANVLTF
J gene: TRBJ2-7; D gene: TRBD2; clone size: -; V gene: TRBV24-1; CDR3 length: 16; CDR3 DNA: TGTGCCACCAGTGATTTGGCGGGAGGCGTGGACTACGAGCAGTACTTC; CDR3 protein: CATSDLAGGVDYEQYF
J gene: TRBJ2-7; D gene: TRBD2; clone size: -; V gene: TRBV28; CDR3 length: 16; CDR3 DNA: TGTGCCAGCAGTCTGGGGACTAGCGGGAACCCCTACGAGCAGTACTTC; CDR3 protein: CASSLGTSGNPYEQYF
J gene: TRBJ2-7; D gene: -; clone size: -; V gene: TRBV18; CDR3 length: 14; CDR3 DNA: TGTGCCAGCTCACCACCGAGGAACCCCTACGAGCAGTACTTC; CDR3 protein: CASSPPRNPYEQYF
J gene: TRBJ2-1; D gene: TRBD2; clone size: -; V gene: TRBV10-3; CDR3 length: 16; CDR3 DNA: TGTGCCATCAGTGAGAGTAGCGGGAGCTTCTACAATGAGCAGTTCTTC; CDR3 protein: CAISESSGSFYNEQFF
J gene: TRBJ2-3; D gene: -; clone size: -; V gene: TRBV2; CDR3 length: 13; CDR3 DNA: TGTGCCAGCAGCGACTCGTATGGGGATACGCAGTATTTT; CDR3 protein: CASSDSYGDTQYF
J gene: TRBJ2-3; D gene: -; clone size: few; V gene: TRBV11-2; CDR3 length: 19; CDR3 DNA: TGTGCCAGCAGCTTAGGAGCTCTGGGGACTCCTTATGGAACAGATACGCAGTATTTT; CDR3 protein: CASSLGALGTPYGTDTQYF
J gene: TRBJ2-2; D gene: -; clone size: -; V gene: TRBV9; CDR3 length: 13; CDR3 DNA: TGTGCCAGCAGCCCACCCAGGACCGGGGAGCTGTTTTTT; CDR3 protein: CASSPPRTGELFF
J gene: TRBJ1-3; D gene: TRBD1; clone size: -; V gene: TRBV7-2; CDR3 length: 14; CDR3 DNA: TGTGCCAGCAGCCGTCAGGGGGCAGGAAACACCATATATTTT; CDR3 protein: CASSRQGAGNTIYF
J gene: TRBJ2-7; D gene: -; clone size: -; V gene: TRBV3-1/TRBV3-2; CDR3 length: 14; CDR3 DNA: TGTGCCAGCAGCCAAGGAGGGCCGCGCTCCGAGCAGTACTTC; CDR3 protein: CASSQGGPRSEQYF
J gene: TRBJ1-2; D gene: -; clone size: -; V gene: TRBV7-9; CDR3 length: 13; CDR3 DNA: TGTGCCAGTAGTGACGGAGCTAACTATGGCTACACCTTC; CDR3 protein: CASSDGANYGYTF
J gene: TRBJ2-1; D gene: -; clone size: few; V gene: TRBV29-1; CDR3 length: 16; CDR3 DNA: TGCAGCGTTGAAGATCGGATGGTCAGGGTCTCGGATGAGCAGTTCTTC; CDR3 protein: CSVEDRMVRVSDEQFF
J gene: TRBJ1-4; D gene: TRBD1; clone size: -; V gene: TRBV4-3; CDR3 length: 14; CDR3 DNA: TGCGCCAGCAGCCCGTGGGACAGGGGGTATCGACTGTTTTTT; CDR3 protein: CASSPWDRGYRLFF
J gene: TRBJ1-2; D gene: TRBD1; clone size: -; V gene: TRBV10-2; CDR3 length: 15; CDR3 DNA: TGCGCCAGCACCGAATCAGGACAGGGTTTCTATGGCTACACCTTC; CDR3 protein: CASTESGQGFYGYTF
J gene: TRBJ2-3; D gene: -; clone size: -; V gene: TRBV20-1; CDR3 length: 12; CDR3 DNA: TGCAGTGCTAGTCAGGGCACAGATACGCAGTATTTT; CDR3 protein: CSASQGTDTQYF
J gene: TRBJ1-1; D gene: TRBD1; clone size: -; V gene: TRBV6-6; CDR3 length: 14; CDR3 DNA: TGTGCCAGCAGTCCCAGGGGGGCCGATTTTGAAGCTTTCTTT; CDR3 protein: CASSPRGADFEAFF
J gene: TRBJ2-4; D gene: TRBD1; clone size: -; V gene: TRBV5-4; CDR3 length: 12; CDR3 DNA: TGTGCCAGCAGCTTGACGGACAGGGACCTTTACTTC; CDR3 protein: CASSLTDRDLYF
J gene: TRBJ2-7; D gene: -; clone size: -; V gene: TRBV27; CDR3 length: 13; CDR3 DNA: TGTGCCAGCTCAACGACAGCCTCCTACGAGCAGTACTTC; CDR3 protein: CASSTTASYEQYF
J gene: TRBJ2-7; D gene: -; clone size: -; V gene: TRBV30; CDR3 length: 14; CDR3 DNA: TGTGCCTGGAGTGAAGGGGCAATTTCCTACGAGCAGTACTTC; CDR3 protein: CAWSEGAISYEQYF
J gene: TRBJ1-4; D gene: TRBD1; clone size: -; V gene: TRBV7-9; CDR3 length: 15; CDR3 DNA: TGTGCCAGCAGCATTTCGACAGGGGGAGTATCGAAACTGTTTTTT; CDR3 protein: CASSISTGGVSKLFF
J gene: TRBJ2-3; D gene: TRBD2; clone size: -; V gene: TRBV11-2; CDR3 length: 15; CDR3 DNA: TGTGCCAGCAGCTTTGGCGGGAGGATATCGGATACGCAGTATTTT; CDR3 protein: CASSFGGRISDTQYF
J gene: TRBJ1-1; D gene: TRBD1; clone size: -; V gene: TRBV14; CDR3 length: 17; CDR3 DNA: TGTGCCAGCAGCCTCTACCTCCGACAGGGGGAGAACACTGAAGCTTTCTTT; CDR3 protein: CASSLYLRQGENTEAFF
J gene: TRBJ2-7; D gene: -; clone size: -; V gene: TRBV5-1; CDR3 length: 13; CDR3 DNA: TGCGCCAGCAATGTCCCAGGGTCCTACGAGCAGTACTTC; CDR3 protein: CASNVPGSYEQYF
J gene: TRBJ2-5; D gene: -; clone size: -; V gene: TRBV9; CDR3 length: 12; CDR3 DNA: TGTGCCAGCAGCCCTGGTGGAGGGACCCAGTACTTC; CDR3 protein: CASSPGGGTQYF
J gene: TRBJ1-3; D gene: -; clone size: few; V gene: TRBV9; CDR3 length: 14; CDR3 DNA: TGTGCCAGCAGCGTAGAAGGGGCTGGAAACACCATATATTTT; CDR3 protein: CASSVEGAGNTIYF
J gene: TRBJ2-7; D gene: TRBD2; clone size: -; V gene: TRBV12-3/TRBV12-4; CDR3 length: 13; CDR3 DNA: TGTGCCAGCGTTGGGGGGAGGGGCTACGAGCAGTACTTC; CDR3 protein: CASVGGRGYEQYF
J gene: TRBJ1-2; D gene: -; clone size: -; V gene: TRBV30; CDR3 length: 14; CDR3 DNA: TGTGCCTTCCACTTCCCACAGGCGTACTATGGCTACACCTTC; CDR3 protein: CAFHFPQAYYGYTF
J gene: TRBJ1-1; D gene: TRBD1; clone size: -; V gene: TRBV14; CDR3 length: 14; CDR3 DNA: TGTGCCAGCAGCCAAGTAAGGCTAACAGGGGGAGCTTTCTTT; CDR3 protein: CASSQVRLTGGAFF
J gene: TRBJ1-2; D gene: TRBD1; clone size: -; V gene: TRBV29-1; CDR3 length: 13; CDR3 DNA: TGCAGCGTTGAAAAGGGGGCGCGAGATGGCTACACCTTC; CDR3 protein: CSVEKGARDGYTF
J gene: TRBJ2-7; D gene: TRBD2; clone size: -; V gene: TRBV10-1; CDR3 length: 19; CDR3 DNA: TGCGCCAGCAGTGAGACAAATTCAACTAGCGGGGCCACCTCCTACGAGCAGTACTTC; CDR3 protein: CASSETNSTSGATSYEQYF
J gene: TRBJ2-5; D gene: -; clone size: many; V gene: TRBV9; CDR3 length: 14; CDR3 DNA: TGTGCCAGCAGCGCTGGTAGCGGACAAGAGACCCAGTACTTC; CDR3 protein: CASSAGSGQETQYF